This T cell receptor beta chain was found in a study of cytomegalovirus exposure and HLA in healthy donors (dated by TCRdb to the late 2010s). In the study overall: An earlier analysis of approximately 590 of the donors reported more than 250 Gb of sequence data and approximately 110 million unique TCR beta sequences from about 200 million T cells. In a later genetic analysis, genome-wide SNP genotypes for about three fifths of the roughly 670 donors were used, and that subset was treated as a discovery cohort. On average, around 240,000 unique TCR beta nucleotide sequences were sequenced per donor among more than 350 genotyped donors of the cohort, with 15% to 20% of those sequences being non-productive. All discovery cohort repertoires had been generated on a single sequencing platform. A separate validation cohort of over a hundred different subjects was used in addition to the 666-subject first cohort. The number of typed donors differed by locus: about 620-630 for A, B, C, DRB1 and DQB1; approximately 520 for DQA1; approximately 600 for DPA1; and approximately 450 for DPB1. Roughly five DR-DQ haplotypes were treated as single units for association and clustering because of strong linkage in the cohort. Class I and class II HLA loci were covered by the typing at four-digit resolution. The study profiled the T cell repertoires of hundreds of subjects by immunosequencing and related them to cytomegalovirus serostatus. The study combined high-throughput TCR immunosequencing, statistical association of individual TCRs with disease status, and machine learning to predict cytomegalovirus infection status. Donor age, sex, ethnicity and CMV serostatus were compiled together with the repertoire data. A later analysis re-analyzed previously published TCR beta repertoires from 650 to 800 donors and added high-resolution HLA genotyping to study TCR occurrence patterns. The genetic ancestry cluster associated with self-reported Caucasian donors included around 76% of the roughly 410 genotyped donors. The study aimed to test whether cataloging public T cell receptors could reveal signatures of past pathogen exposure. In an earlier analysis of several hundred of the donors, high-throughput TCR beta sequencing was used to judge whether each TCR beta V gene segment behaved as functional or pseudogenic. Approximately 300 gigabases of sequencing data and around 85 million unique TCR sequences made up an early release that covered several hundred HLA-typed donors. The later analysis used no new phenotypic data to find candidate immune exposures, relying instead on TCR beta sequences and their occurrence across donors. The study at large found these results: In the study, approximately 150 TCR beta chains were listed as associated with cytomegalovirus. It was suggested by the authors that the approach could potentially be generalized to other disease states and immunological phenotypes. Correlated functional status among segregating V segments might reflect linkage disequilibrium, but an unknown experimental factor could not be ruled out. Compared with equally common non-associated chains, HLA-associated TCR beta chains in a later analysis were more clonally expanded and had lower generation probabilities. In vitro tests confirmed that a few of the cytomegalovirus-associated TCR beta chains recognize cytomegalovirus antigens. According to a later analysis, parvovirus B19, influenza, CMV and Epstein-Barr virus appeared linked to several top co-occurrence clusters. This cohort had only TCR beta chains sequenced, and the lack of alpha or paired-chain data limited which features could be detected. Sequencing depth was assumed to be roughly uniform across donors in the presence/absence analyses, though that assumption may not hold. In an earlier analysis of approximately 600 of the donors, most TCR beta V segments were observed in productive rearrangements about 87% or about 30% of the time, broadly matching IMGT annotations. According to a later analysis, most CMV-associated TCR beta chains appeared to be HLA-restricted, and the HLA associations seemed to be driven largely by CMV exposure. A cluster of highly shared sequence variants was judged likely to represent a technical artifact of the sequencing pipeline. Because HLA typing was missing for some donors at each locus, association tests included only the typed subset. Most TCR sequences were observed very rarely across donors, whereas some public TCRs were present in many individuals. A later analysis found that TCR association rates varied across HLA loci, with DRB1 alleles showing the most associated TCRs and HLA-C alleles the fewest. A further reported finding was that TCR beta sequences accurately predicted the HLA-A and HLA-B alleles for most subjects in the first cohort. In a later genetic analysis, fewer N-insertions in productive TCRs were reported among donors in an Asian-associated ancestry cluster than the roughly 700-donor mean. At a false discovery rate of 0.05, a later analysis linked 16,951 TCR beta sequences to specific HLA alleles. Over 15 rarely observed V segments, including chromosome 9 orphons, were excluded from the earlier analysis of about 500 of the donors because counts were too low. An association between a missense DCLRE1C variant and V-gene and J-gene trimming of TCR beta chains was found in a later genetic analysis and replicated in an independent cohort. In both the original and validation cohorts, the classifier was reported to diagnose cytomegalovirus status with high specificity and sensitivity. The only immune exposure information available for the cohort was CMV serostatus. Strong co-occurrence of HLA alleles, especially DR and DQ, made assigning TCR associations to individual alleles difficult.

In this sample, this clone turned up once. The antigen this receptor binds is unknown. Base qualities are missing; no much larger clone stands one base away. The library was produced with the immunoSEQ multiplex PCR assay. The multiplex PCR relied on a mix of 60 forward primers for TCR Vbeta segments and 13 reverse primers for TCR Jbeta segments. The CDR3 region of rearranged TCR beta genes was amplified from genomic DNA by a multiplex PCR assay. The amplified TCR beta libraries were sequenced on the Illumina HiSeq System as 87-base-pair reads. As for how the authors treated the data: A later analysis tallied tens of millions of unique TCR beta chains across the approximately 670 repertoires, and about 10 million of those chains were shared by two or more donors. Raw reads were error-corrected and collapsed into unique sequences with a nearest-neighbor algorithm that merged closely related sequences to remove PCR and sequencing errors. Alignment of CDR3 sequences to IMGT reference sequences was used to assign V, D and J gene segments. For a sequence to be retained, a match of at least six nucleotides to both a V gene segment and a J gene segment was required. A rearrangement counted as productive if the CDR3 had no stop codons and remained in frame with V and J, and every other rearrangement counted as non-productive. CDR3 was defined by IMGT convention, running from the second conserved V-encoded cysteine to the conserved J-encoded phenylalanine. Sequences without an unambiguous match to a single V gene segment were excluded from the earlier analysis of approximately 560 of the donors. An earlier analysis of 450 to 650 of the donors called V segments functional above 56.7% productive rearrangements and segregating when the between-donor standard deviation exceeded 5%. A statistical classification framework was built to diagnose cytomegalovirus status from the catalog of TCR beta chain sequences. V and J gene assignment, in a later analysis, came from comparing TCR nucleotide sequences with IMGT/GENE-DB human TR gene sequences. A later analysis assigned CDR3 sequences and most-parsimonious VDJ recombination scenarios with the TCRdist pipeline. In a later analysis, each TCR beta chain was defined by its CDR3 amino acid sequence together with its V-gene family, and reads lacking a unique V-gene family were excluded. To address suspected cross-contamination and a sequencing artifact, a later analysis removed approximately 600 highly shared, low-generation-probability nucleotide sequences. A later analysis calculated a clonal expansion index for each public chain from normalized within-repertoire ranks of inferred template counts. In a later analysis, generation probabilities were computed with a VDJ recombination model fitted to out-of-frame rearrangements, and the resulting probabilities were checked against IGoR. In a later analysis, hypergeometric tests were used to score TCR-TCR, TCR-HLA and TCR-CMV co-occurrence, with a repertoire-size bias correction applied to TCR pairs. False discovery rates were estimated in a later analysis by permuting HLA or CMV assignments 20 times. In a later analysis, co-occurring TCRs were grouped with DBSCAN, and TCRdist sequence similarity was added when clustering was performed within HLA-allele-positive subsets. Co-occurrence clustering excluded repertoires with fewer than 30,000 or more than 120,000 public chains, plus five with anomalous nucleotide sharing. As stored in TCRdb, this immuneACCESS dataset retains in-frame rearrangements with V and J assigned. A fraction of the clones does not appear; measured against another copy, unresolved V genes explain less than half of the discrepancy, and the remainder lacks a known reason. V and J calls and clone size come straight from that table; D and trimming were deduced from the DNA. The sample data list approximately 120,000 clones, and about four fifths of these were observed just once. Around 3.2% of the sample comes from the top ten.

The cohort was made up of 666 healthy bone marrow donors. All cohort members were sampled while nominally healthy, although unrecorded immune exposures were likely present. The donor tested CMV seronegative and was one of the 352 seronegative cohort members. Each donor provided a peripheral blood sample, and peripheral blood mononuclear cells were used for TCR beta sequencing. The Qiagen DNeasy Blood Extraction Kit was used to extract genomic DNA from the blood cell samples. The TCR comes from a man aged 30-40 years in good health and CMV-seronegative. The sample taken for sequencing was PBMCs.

The DNA reads TGTGCCAGCAGTTCCTTAGCGGGGACAAAGTACAATGAGCAGTTCTTC. It codes for CASSSLAGTKYNEQFF. The chain links TRBV6-6 with TRBJ2-1; TRBD2 aligns with 8 central bases. Reading the germline V gene (reference sequence) gives CDR1 MNHNY and CDR2 SVGAGI. Germline trimming amounts to 4 bases on V and 4 bases on J, with 9 as the count of junction bases outside the gene matches. Taken from cysteine to phenylalanine, the CDR3 has 16 residues. Of the read, only the CDR3 DNA is kept; its 48 bases are in frame from base 1.